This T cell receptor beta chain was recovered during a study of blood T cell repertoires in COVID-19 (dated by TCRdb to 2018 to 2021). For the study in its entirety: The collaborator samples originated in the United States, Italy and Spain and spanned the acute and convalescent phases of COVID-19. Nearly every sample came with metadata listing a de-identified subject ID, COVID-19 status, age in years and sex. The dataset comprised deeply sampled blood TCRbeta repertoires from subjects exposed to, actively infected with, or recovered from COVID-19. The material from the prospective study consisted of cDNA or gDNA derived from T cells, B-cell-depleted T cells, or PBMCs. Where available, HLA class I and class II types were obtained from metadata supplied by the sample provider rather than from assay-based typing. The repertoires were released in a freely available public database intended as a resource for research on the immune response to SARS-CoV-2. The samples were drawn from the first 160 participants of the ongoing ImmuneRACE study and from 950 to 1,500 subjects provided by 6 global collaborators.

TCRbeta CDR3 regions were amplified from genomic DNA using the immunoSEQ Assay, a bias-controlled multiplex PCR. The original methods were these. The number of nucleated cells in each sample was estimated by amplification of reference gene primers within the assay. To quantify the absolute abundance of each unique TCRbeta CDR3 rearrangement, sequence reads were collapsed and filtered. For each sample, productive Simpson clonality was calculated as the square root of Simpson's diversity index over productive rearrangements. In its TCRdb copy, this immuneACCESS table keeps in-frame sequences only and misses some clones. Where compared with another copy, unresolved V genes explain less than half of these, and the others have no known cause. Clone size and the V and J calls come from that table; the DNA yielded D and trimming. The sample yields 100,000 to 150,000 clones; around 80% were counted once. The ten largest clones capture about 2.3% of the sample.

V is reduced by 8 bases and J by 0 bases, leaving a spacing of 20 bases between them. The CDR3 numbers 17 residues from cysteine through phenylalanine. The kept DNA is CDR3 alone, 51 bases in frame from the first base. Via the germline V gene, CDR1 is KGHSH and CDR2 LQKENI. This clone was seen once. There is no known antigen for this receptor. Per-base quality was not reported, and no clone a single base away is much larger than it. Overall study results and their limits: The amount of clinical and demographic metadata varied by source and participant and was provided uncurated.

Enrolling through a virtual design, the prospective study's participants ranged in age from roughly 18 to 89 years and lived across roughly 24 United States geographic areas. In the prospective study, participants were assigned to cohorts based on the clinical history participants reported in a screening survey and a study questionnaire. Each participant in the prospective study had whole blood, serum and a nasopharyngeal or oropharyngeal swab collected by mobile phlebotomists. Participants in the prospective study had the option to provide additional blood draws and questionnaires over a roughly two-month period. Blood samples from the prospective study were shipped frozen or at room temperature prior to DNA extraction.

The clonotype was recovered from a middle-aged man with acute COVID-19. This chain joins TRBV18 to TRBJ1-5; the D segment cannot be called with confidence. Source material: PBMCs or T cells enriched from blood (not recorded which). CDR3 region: CASAEGGLGISNQPQHF. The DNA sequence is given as TGTGCCAGCGCCGAGGGAGGGCTCGGGATTAGCAATCAGCCCCAGCATTTT.